Below, 12 T cell receptor beta chains from the same sample are listed, as sequenced in a study of cytomegalovirus exposure and HLA in healthy donors. The PCR contained 60 Vbeta and 13 Jbeta primers. Using immunoSEQ multiplex PCR, the repertoire was profiled, and TCRdb retains in-frame clones only, with some absent. Found here are fewer than 350,000 clones, 85% to 90% of them singletons; the top ten hold about 2%. The specimen sequenced was PBMCs. Receptors were obtained from a woman younger than 35 in good health and CMV-seronegative.

V usage is TRBV5-4 and J usage is TRBJ2-3; TRBD2 aligns across 8 bases. The CDR3 sequence is 15 residues long. J was trimmed by 1 base and V by 0 bases; bases with no gene match: 1. CDR1 SGHNT and CDR2 YYREEE come from the germline V gene (reference sequence). The CDR3 DNA sequence: TGTGCCAGCAGCTTGGGGCGGGGGGGCACAGATACGCAGTATTTT. It translates to CASSLGRGGTDTQYF.

This clone was seen a handful of times. The chain is built from TRBV19 and TRBJ2-7, with 8 bases aligning to TRBD2. The V gene's germline CDR1 is LNHDA and CDR2 SQIVND (reference sequence). The CDR3 consists of 17 residues. The ends lost 5 bases at V and 2 bases at J; junction bases unmatched: 14. The CDR3 nucleotides read TGTGCCAGTAGTTCGCCGGGGACTAGGGCCTTGCCCTACGAGCAGTACTTC. Residues: CASSSPGTRALPYEQYF.

The rearrangement uses TRBV9 and TRBJ2-5; 11 nucleotides line up with TRBD1. This CDR3 is 22 amino acids long. Germline V gives CDR1 SGDLS, CDR2 YYNGEE. V trimming: 4 bases; J trimming: 2 bases; junction bases outside the gene matches: 25. The CDR3, as DNA: TGTGCCAGCAGCTTCCCGGGACCAGACCTTTCAAGGGGACAGGGGGAACAAGAGACCCAGTACTTC. Amino acid sequence: CASSFPGPDLSRGQGEQETQYF.

The chain uses TRBV7-3 and TRBJ2-7; D is possibly TRBD2 (7 bases). The V end lost 5 bases, the J end lost 3 bases, and 20 bases lay between the germline ends. Germline lookup yields CDR1 SGHTA and CDR2 FQGTGA. This CDR3 has 16 amino acids. The CDR3 DNA sequence: TGTGCCAGCAGCCCCGGTGGGGGGGGCGGGATCTACGAGCAGTACTTC. Amino acid sequence: CASSPGGGGGIYEQYF.

The chain uses TRBV5-1 and TRBJ2-7, with D possibly being TRBD1 (5 bases). CDR1 and CDR2 (germline): SGHRS, YFSETQ. Trimming pared 0 bases from V and 2 bases from J, leaving 12 bases between. This CDR3 is 15 amino acids long. For the CDR3, the DNA is TGCGCCAGCAGCTTGGGTCCGGAGACAGCCTACGAGCAGTACTTC. It codes for CASSLGPETAYEQYF.

The V and J genes are TRBV10-3 and TRBJ1-1, with D possibly being TRBD1 (5 bases). The V gene lost 1 base and the J gene lost 1 base, with 10 bases spanning the gap. The germline CDR1 and CDR2 sequences are ENHRY and SYGVKD. This CDR3 comprises 15 residues. CDR3 amino acids: CAISEYQGSNTEAFF. In DNA, the CDR3 is TGTGCCATCAGTGAGTATCAGGGCTCGAACACTGAAGCTTTCTTT.

The gene calls are TRBV5-4 and TRBJ2-4; D gene ambiguous. Germline V gene data show CDR1 as SGHNT and CDR2 as YYREEE (reference sequence). The V end lost 0 bases, the J end lost 0 bases, and 7 bases lay between the germline ends. The CDR3 length is 15 residues. The CDR3 loop is CASSLGSQAKNIQYF. Here the CDR3 DNA reads TGTGCCAGCAGCTTGGGTAGCCAAGCCAAAAACATTCAGTACTTC.

This clone occurred once. The chain links TRBV5-1 to TRBJ2-3; TRBD2 matches 8 bases. Unmatched junction bases numbered 6, after V lost 4 bases and J lost 8 bases. Germline CDR1 is SGHRS and CDR2 is YFSETQ. CDR3 length: 13 amino acids. CDR3: CASSPGGAFTQYF. As DNA, the CDR3 is TGCGCCAGCAGCCCCGGGGGGGCGTTTACGCAGTATTTT.

The chain couples TRBV30 to TRBJ1-6, with 9 positions matching TRBD1. Germline values: CDR1 GTSNPN, CDR2 SVGIG (reference sequence). With 0 bases clipped from V and 9 bases from J, the junction kept 12 bases outside the gene matches. CDR3 length: 17 residues. The chain's CDR3 is CAWSVTGTGIFLSPLHF. The CDR3 coding sequence is TGTGCCTGGAGTGTAACCGGGACAGGGATTTTCCTTTCACCCCTCCACTTT.

The chain has TRBV6-5 and TRBJ2-7; a weak D match, TRBD1 (6 bases). V lost 2 bases, J lost 5 bases, and 13 bases lay in between. The CDR3 totals 14 residues. The germline gives CDR1 MNHEY, CDR2 SVGAGI. The CDR3 reads CASSYQDSSHEQYF. The CDR3 DNA is TGTGCCAGCAGTTACCAGGACAGCTCGCACGAGCAGTACTTC.

The rearrangement links TRBV7-9 to TRBJ1-2; tentatively, D is TRBD1 (5 bases). Germline CDR1 reads SEHNR; CDR2 reads FQNEAQ (reference sequence). This CDR3 spans 13 amino acids. Between the trimmed V and J ends, which lost 1 base and 8 bases, there was a span of 11 bases. CDR3 region: CASSLEGYGGYTF. CDR3 DNA: TGTGCCAGCAGCTTAGAGGGGTATGGAGGCTACACCTTC.

The chain carries TRBV6-5 and TRBJ1-3; TRBD1 aligns across 7 bases. CDR1 and CDR2 from the germline V gene are MNHEY and SVGAGI. J gave up 0 bases and V 2 bases, and 4 bases lay outside the gene matches. The CDR3 extends over 16 amino acids. CDR3 region: CASSYTNRGSGNTIYF. The CDR3, as DNA: TGTGCCAGCAGTTACACCAACAGGGGCTCTGGAAACACCATATATTTT.